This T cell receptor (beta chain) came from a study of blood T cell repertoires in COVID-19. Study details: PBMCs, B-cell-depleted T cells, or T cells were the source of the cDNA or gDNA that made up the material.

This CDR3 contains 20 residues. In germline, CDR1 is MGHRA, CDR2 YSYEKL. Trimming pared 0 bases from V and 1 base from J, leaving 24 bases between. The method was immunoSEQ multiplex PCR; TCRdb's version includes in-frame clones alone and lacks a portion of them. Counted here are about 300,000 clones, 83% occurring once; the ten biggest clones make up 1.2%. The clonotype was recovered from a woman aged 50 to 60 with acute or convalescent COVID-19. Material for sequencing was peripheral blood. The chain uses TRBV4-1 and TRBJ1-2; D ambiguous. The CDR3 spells CASSQDEAFVITSLNYGYTF. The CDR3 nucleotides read TGCGCCAGCAGCCAAGATGAGGCCTTCGTCATAACTTCCCTTAACTATGGCTACACCTTC.